These 22 T cell receptor beta chains originate from one sample sequenced in a study of glioma-infiltrating T cells. The iRepertoire nested amplicon-rescue multiplex PCR amplified TCR alpha and beta CDR3s from RNA. In TCRdb, the multiplex PCR reads were re-called with MiXCR into one record per CDR3 protein. The data contain 100,000 to 150,000 distinct CDR3 sequences, 20% to 25% of them singletons. The sequenced sample was glioma tissue, nonneoplastic brain tissue, or PBMCs (not recorded which). Receptors originate from a human donor with low-grade glioma or glioblastoma, undergoing nonglioma brain surgery, or in good health (not recorded which).

This chain joins TRBV2 and TRBJ2-2, with TRBD2 matching 12 bases. Germline V lookup: CDR1 SNHLY, CDR2 FYNNEI. This CDR3 region has 17 residues. J gave up 5 bases and V 5 bases, and 9 bases lay outside the gene matches. CDR3 nucleotide sequence: TGTGCCAGCAGTCCCCTAGCGGGAGGGCAAGGAACCGGGGAGCTGTTTTTT. It encodes CASSPLAGGQGTGELFF. The complete variable domain, with remaining parts taken from reference TRBV2 and TRBJ2-2, reads EPEVTQTPSHQVTQMGQEVILRCVPISNHLYFYWYRQILGQKVEFLVSFYNNEISEKSEIFDDQFSVERPDGSNFTLKIRSTKLEDSAMYFCASSPLAGGQGTGELFFGEGSRLTVL.

This clonotype has ten or more counts. V gene TRBV7-8 combines with J gene TRBJ2-1; TRBD2 is a possible D gene (6 bases). This CDR3 contains 14 residues. Germline V gene sequence: CDR1 SGHVS, CDR2 FQNEAQ. V was cut by 0 bases and J by 8 bases, with 11 bases left in between. DNA of the CDR3: TGTGCCAGCAGCTTAGCGGGAGGTTCCCATGAGCAGTTCTTC. Translated: CASSLAGGSHEQFF.

This clonotype was detected ten times or more. V gene TRBV19 combines with J gene TRBJ1-5; no reliable D call. This CDR3 has 16 residues. CDR1 is LNHDA and CDR2 is SQIVND in the germline V gene (reference sequence). The V gene lost 5 bases and the J gene lost 0 bases, with 14 bases spanning the gap. The CDR3 here is CASSPGRFHSNQPQHF. The CDR3 bases are TGTGCCAGTAGTCCAGGTCGTTTTCATAGCAATCAGCCCCAGCATTTT.

Details on this clonotype: A junction boundary mismatches the germline segment, possibly from a read error. This sequence joins TRBV7-9 and TRBJ2-5; D is undetermined. The length of the CDR3 is 14 residues. Germline CDR1 reads SEHNR; CDR2 reads FQNEAQ (reference sequence). The CDR3 DNA follows: TGCGCCAGCAGCCCCCCCGGGCGGCAAGAGGCCCAGTACTTC. Translating gives CASSPPGRQEAQYF.

This clonotype was found many times. V usage is TRBV4-3 and J usage is TRBJ1-3, with 8 bases fitting TRBD1. Trimming took 0 bases from V and 4 from J; bases not matched to a gene: 2. The germline CDR1 and CDR2 sequences are LGHNA and YSLEER. CDR3 length equals 15 residues. The DNA for the CDR3 is TGCGCCAGCAGCCAAGATCAGGGGGCGGGAAACACCATATATTTT. This encodes CASSQDQGAGNTIYF.

This clonotype came up many times. The chain carries TRBV7-9 and TRBJ2-5, with 9 bases matching TRBD2. The CDR3 totals 13 residues. V shed 1 base, J shed 7 bases, and the junction held 1 base outside the gene matches. The germline gives CDR1 SEHNR, CDR2 FQNEAQ (reference sequence). CDR3: CASSLGAGGTQYF. CDR3 sequence (DNA): TGTGCCAGCAGCTTAGGAGCGGGAGGGACCCAGTACTTC. Looking up the rest from reference TRBV7-9 and TRBJ2-5 gives the full variable domain: DTGVSQNPRHKITKRGQNVTFRCDPISEHNRLYWYRQTLGQGPEFLTYFQNEAQLEKSRLLSDRFSAERPKGSFSTLEIQRTEQGDSAMYLCASSLGAGGTQYFGPGTRLLVL.

In this sample, this clonotype turned up a few times. This chain joins TRBV12-3 or TRBV12-4 and TRBJ1-5; no definite D call. Trimming left V 3 bases short and J 7 bases short, with 10 bases between. The CDR3 extends over 13 amino acids. The CDR3 region has the DNA TGTGCCAGCAGTTTTGGAGGGATCCAGCCCCAGCATTTT. It encodes CASSFGGIQPQHF.

Notes on this clonotype: One end of the junction does not line up with germline, which may come from a read error. This chain links TRBV24-1 with TRBJ2-2; no definite D call. The CDR3 has 14 amino acids. CDR1 and CDR2 from the germline V gene are KGHDR and SFDVKD. CDR3 in DNA: TGTGCCACCAGTGGTCGACCTTACACCGGAGAGCTGTTTTTC. Protein product: CATSGRPYTGELFF.

This clonotype was observed at least ten times. The CDR3, as DNA: TGCAGTGCTAGAGCAGGAGGCAGGGATTACGAGCAGTACTTC. Its protein is CSARAGGRDYEQYF. The chain links TRBV20-1 to TRBJ2-7; D may be TRBD1 or TRBD2 (5 bases each). The germline V and J ends were trimmed by 1 base and 4 bases, with 14 bases remaining between them. Germline lookup yields CDR1 DFQATT and CDR2 SNEGSKA (reference sequence). The CDR3 is 14 residues long.

This chain links TRBV12-3 or TRBV12-4 with TRBJ1-2; D is perhaps TRBD1 (5 bases). Trimming shortened V by 6 bases and J by 4 bases, and 15 bases separated the two germline ends. The CDR3 covers 14 residues. The CDR3 protein is CASSGTETAYGYTF. The CDR3 nucleotides read TGTGCCAGCAGCGGGACCGAGACAGCCTATGGCTACACCTTC.

This clonotype was counted only a few times. The gene calls are TRBV5-4 and TRBJ2-5; perhaps D is TRBD1 or TRBD2 (6 bases each). CDR1 and CDR2 (germline): SGHNT, YYREEE (reference sequence). The CDR3 contains 13 residues. Trimming removed 7 bases from V and 4 bases from J, with 14 bases in between. CDR3: CASHDKGGETQYF. CDR3 DNA sequence: TGTGCCAGCCACGACAAGGGGGGAGAGACCCAGTACTTC.

A few counts support this clonotype. This chain joins TRBV10-1 and TRBJ2-7, with a possible D match to TRBD2 (5 bases). V was shortened by 0 bases and J by 2 bases, with 8 bases between the two germline ends. CDR1 is WNHNN and CDR2 is SYGVQD in the germline V gene (reference sequence). This CDR3 spans 14 amino acids. CDR3: CASSESREPYEQYF. The CDR3 bases are TGCGCCAGCAGTGAGTCGAGGGAACCCTACGAGCAGTACTTC.

Comments on this clonotype: A much larger clone sits a single nucleotide away, making a read error possible. The chain recombines TRBV7-2 with TRBJ1-1; unclear D gene. The germline gives CDR1 SGHTA, CDR2 FQGNSA. The CDR3 is 14 amino acids. The DNA of the CDR3 is TGTGCCAGCAGCCCCACGTCCGGGTTCACTGGAGCTTTCTTT. This translates into CASSPTSGFTGAFF.

In its sample, this clonotype was seen many times. This chain uses TRBV6-1 with TRBJ1-1; 10 bases are shared with TRBD1. There are 17 residues in the CDR3. In germline, CDR1 is MNHNS, CDR2 SASEGT. V gave up 6 bases and J gave up 4 bases; unmatched junction bases: 14. For the CDR3, the DNA is TGTGCCAGCAGGGACCGGGACAGGGGCTCAATGACCACTGAAGCTTTCTTT. Amino acids: CASRDRDRGSMTTEAFF.

This clonotype was seen at least ten times. This chain joins TRBV12-3 or TRBV12-4 and TRBJ2-1; TRBD2 is a possible D gene (5 bases). This CDR3 has 14 amino acids. Trimming took 6 bases from V and 5 from J, leaving 14 bases between them. Written as DNA, the CDR3 is TGTGCCAGCAGCGCAGTCGGGGTCCACAATGAGCAGTTCTTC. Encoded protein: CASSAVGVHNEQFF.

The rearrangement uses TRBV7-3 and TRBJ2-3; 8 bases map to TRBD2. There are 16 residues in the CDR3. Germline CDR1 SGHTA, CDR2 FQGTGA. V lost 5 bases to trimming and J lost 3 bases; unmatched junction nucleotides: 10. The CDR3 loop reads CASSASAGAGTDTQYF. The CDR3 bases are TGTGCCAGCAGCGCTTCAGCGGGAGCGGGAACAGATACGCAGTATTTT.

About this clonotype itself: One end of the junction fails to match germline, which may point to a read error. The chain employs TRBV9 and TRBJ2-7; TRBD2 aligns across 14 bases. The CDR3 loop spans 16 amino acids. Germline lookup yields CDR1 SGDLS and CDR2 YYNGEE. The CDR3 region has the DNA TGTGTCAGCAGCTTGGGACTAGCGGGGGCCTCCTACGAGCAGTACTTC. It is translated as CVSSLGLAGASYEQYF.

A few counts support this clonotype. The rearrangement uses TRBV29-1 and TRBJ2-3; TRBD1 matches at 10 bases. V shed 7 bases and J 4 bases; nucleotides not matched to a gene: 2. The V gene's germline CDR1 is SQVTM and CDR2 ANQGSEA. This CDR3 contains 12 residues. The CDR3 nucleotides read TGCAGCGCAGGACAGGGGGCAGATACGCAGTATTTT. This translates into CSAGQGADTQYF.

This clonotype was observed at least ten times. V gene TRBV3-1 combines with J gene TRBJ1-1, with TRBD1 as a possible D gene (6 bases). Germline lookup yields CDR1 LGHDT and CDR2 YNNKEL (reference sequence). Trimming cost V 5 bases and J 11 bases, with 24 bases left between them. This CDR3 contains 15 residues. CDR3 amino acids: CASSSQQGSGSTAFF. The CDR3 nucleotides read TGTGCCAGCAGCTCCCAACAGGGATCGGGTTCGACGGCTTTCTTT.

This clonotype was detected only once. This sequence may be a read error, since a much larger clone differs from it by one base. This chain links TRBV7-2 with TRBJ2-5; the D is unclear. The CDR3 consists of 14 residues. The germline gives CDR1 SGHTA, CDR2 FQGNSA. V was cut by 7 bases and J by 1 base, with 13 bases left in between. The chain's CDR3 is CASTLATSQETQYF. CDR3 coding DNA: TGTGCCAGCACCTTGGCTACCTCCCAAGAGACCCAGTACTTC. Complete variable domain (other parts from reference TRBV7-2 and TRBJ2-5): GAGVSQSPSNKVTEKGKDVELRCDPISGHTALYWYRQSLGQGLEFLIYFQGNSAPDKSGLPSDRFSAERTGGSVSTLTIQRTQQEDSAVYLCASTLATSQETQYFGPGTRLLVL.

This clonotype came up many times. The J gene is TRBJ2-2, the V gene TRBV7-6, with TRBD1 matching over 7 bases. Germline assignment: CDR1 SGHVS and CDR2 FNYEAQ. V shed 4 bases, J shed 8 bases, and the junction held 4 bases outside the gene matches. The CDR3 sequence is 13 residues long. CDR3: CASSSTGFGELFF. CDR3 nucleotides: TGTGCCAGCAGCTCGACAGGGTTTGGGGAGCTGTTTTTT.

The J gene is TRBJ2-1, the V gene TRBV5-4, with 8 bases matching TRBD2. After removal of 0 bases from V and 0 bases from J, the junction contained 2 bases not matched to a gene. Germline V gene sequence: CDR1 SGHNT, CDR2 YYREEE (reference sequence). The CDR3 extends over 16 amino acids. CDR3 residues: CASSLESGSSYNEQFF. The CDR3 DNA sequence: TGTGCCAGCAGCTTGGAGAGCGGGAGCTCCTACAATGAGCAGTTCTTC.